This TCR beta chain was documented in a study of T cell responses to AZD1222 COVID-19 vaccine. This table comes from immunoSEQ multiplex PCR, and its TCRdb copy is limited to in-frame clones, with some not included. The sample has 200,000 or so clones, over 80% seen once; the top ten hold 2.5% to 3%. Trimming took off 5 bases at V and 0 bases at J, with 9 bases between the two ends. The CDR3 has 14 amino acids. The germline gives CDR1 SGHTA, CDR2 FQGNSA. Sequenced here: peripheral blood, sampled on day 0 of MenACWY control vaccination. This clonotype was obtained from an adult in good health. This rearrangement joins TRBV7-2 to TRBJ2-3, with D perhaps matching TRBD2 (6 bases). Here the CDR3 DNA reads TGTGCCAGCAGCCCTCTAGCGAGCACAGATACGCAGTATTTT. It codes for CASSPLASTDTQYF.